These T cell receptor beta chains were read from a single sample in a study of blood T cell repertoires in COVID-19. The table came from immunoSEQ multiplex PCR; TCRdb's copy has only in-frame clones and leaves some out. The data contain around 170,000 clones, around four fifths of them singletons. Source material: peripheral blood. The receptors derive from a woman aged 70 to 79 with COVID-19, enrolled during active disease. Both conserved end residues are part of each CDR3. A D gene is named only where the DNA matches it firmly. The size field is filled for only some rows; it gives once, few, many or a size class.

j_call clone_size d_call v_call cdr3_aa cdr3_nt
TRBJ2-1 NA TRBD2 TRBV20-1 CSACGSAEQFF TGCAGTGCTTGCGGGAGCGCTGAGCAGTTCTTC
TRBJ2-2 NA TRBD2 TRBV6-5 CASSLSGRSGELFF TGTGCCAGCAGCCTTAGCGGGAGAAGCGGGGAGCTGTTTTTT
TRBJ2-1 NA NA TRBV18 CASSPYNEQFF TGTGCCAGCTCCCCTTACAATGAGCAGTTCTTC
TRBJ2-3 NA TRBD2 TRBV7-2 CASSLALSGRATDTQYF TGTGCCAGCAGCTTAGCGCTTAGCGGGAGGGCGACAGATACGCAGTATTTT
TRBJ2-3 NA TRBD2 TRBV4-2 CASSQVGASGATDTQYF TGTGCCAGCAGCCAAGTGGGAGCTAGCGGGGCCACAGATACGCAGTATTTT
TRBJ2-5 few NA TRBV3-1/TRBV3-2 CASSLQGSPETQYF TGTGCCAGCAGCCTACAGGGCTCCCCAGAGACCCAGTACTTC
TRBJ2-6 NA TRBD1 TRBV24-1 CATSGVTGESSGANVLTF TGTGCCACCAGTGGGGTGACAGGGGAGAGCTCTGGGGCCAACGTCCTGACTTTC
TRBJ1-1 NA TRBD1 TRBV7-9 CASSSPTGENTEAFF TGTGCCAGCAGCTCTCCTACAGGGGAGAACACTGAAGCTTTCTTT
TRBJ2-7 NA NA TRBV6-2/TRBV6-3 CASSYRGHRGSYEQYF TGTGCCAGCAGTTACCGGGGACACCGAGGCTCCTACGAGCAGTACTTC
TRBJ2-6 few NA TRBV5-4 CASSLSGTLLANVLTF TGTGCCAGCAGCTTGTCCGGTACCCTCTTAGCCAACGTCCTGACTTTC
TRBJ2-3 NA TRBD2 TRBV9 CASSSGLAGATDTQYF TGTGCCAGCAGCTCAGGACTAGCGGGAGCCACAGATACGCAGTATTTT
TRBJ1-2 NA NA TRBV4-3 CASSQDLGADYGYTF TGCGCCAGCAGCCAAGACCTGGGGGCAGACTATGGCTACACCTTC
TRBJ2-7 NA NA TRBV7-8 CASSQGPGGYEQYF TGTGCCAGCAGCCAAGGGCCAGGAGGCTACGAGCAGTACTTC
TRBJ2-1 once NA TRBV19 CASSIPLPTNEQFF TGTGCCAGTAGTATTCCCCTCCCCACTAATGAGCAGTTCTTC
TRBJ1-2 NA TRBD1 TRBV10-2 CASRPGTDYGYTF TGCGCCAGCAGACCCGGGACAGACTATGGCTACACCTTC
TRBJ2-1 once TRBD2 TRBV7-3 CASSQSSGAWDEQFF TGTGCCAGCAGTCAATCTAGCGGGGCCTGGGATGAGCAGTTCTTC
TRBJ2-5 once TRBD1 TRBV7-2 CASSLGQGETQYF TGTGCCAGCAGCCTCGGACAGGGGGAGACCCAGTACTTC
TRBJ1-1 many TRBD1 TRBV7-9 CASSVTGAGPRTEAFF TGTGCCAGCAGCGTAACAGGGGCCGGGCCTAGAACTGAAGCTTTCTTT
TRBJ2-7 NA TRBD2 TRBV4-3 CASSHYGLAGGDTPYEQYF TGCGCCAGCAGCCACTACGGACTAGCGGGAGGAGATACCCCCTACGAGCAGTACTTC
TRBJ2-2 NA TRBD2 TRBV11-3 CASSLDSGRAHTGELFF TGTGCCAGCAGCTTAGACAGCGGGAGGGCCCACACCGGGGAGCTGTTTTTT
TRBJ2-1 NA NA TRBV5-1 CASSVTGTTEQFF TGCGCCAGCAGCGTCACAGGGACCACTGAGCAGTTCTTC
TRBJ1-2 NA TRBD1 TRBV6-5 CASSYFRDRVWGYTF TGTGCCAGCAGTTACTTCCGGGACAGGGTTTGGGGCTACACCTTC
TRBJ2-5 NA NA TRBV5-1 CASSWGRIQETQYF TGCGCCAGCAGCTGGGGGCGTATTCAAGAGACCCAGTACTTC
TRBJ2-1 NA TRBD2 TRBV18 CASSPRLAGEGEQFF TGTGCCAGCTCACCACGCCTAGCGGGAGAAGGCGAGCAGTTCTTC
TRBJ2-7 NA TRBD2 TRBV19 CASRKTSGSRSYEQYF TGTGCCAGTAGGAAGACTAGCGGGAGCCGCTCCTACGAGCAGTACTTC
TRBJ2-7 NA TRBD2 TRBV7-8 CASGAGAVYEQYF TGTGCCAGCGGGGCGGGAGCGGTCTACGAGCAGTACTTC
TRBJ2-1 NA TRBD2 TRBV19 CATMTSGQYNEQFF TGTGCCACTATGACTAGCGGACAATACAATGAGCAGTTCTTC
TRBJ2-1 NA NA TRBV2 CASSGLVSEQFF TGTGCCAGCAGTGGACTAGTGAGTGAGCAGTTCTTC
TRBJ2-7 NA NA TRBV10-1 CASSEGTYYEQYF TGCGCCAGCAGTGAGGGGACTTACTACGAGCAGTACTTC
TRBJ1-1 once NA TRBV7-2 CASSLAPRALVTEAFF TGTGCCAGCAGCTTAGCCCCGCGGGCACTGGTTACTGAAGCTTTCTTT
TRBJ2-7 NA TRBD2 TRBV5-1 CASSLVGEPGGEQYF TGCGCCAGCAGCTTGGTAGGGGAGCCGGGGGGCGAGCAGTACTTC
TRBJ2-7 NA TRBD1 TRBV3-1/TRBV3-2 CASSHRQGNGYEQYF TGTGCCAGCAGCCATAGACAGGGGAACGGCTACGAGCAGTACTTC
TRBJ2-3 NA NA TRBV2 CASSEQRDLPLTDTQYF TGTGCCAGCAGTGAACAGAGGGACTTACCACTCACAGATACGCAGTATTTT
TRBJ2-7 NA NA TRBV27 CASRRGGLGPYEQYF TGTGCCAGCAGGAGGGGGGGGTTGGGTCCCTACGAGCAGTACTTC
TRBJ1-4 NA NA TRBV18 CASSRTHGENEKLFF TGTGCCAGCTCCCGGACTCACGGAGAGAATGAAAAACTGTTTTTT
TRBJ2-3 once TRBD2 TRBV27 CASSFRATGTSFGDTQYF TGTGCCAGCAGTTTCCGAGCTACCGGGACTAGCTTTGGAGATACGCAGTATTTT
TRBJ2-5 NA TRBD1 TRBV18 CASSWDREETQYF TGTGCCAGCTCCTGGGACAGGGAAGAGACCCAGTACTTC
TRBJ1-1 NA TRBD1 TRBV10-3 CAISESGGGTGYTEAFF TGTGCCATCAGTGAGTCGGGCGGGGGGACAGGGTACACTGAAGCTTTCTTT
TRBJ2-7 few NA TRBV30 CAWAEEFPRIEQYF TGTGCCTGGGCCGAGGAGTTCCCGCGGATCGAGCAGTACTTC
TRBJ2-3 NA NA TRBV3-1/TRBV3-2 CASSLGAVRTDTQYF TGTGCCAGCAGCTTAGGGGCGGTAAGGACAGATACGCAGTATTTT